The next 14 T cell receptor beta chains were all read from a single sample in a study of OX40 agonist ivuxolimab in advanced cancers. The protocol was immunoSEQ multiplex PCR, while the TCRdb copy is restricted to in-frame clones and leaves out a portion. The sample includes about 73,000 clones, 80% to 90% of them seen just once. The sequenced sample was CD4+ or CD8+ T cells sorted from blood, obtained in a trial of the OX40 agonist ivuxolimab. Receptor source: an adult with an advanced solid tumor such as melanoma, head and neck, liver or kidney cancer.

This chain links TRBV6-5 with TRBJ1-5; no clear D. Germline V gene sequence: CDR1 MNHEY, CDR2 SVGAGI. CDR3 length: 13 amino acids. Trimming stripped 5 bases from V and 7 bases from J, with 12 bases between. CDR3 coding DNA: TGTGCCAGCAGTCCCGACCCTTGGCAGCCCCAGCATTTT. Residues: CASSPDPWQPQHF.

This clone was counted between two and nine times. The CDR3 coding sequence is TGTGCCAGCAGCCTGACAGGGTCCGAGAACTATGGCTACACCTTC. Protein product: CASSLTGSENYGYTF. This sequence joins TRBV9 and TRBJ1-2, with TRBD1 identical over 7 bases. Per germline, CDR1 SGDLS and CDR2 YYNGEE. The V segment lost 4 bases and the J segment 2 bases; nucleotides outside the gene matches: 8. The CDR3 consists of 15 residues.

The chain joins TRBV6-5 to TRBJ1-1; D gene unclear. The germline CDR1 and CDR2 sequences are MNHEY and SVGAGI. The CDR3 covers 14 residues. V was cut by 6 bases and J by 0 bases, with 11 bases left in between. The DNA of the CDR3 is TGTGCCAGCAGGTTAACGATCATGAACACTGAAGCTTTCTTT. Protein: CASRLTIMNTEAFF.

The chain combines TRBV10-3 with TRBJ2-1; TRBD2 might be the D (6 bases). Trimming left V 11 bases short and J 4 bases short, with 12 bases between. The CDR3 has 12 residues. CDR1 ENHRY and CDR2 SYGVKD come from the germline V gene. DNA for the CDR3: TGTGCCGCCGCGGGGAGTTACAATGAGCAGTTCTTC. Its translation: CAAAGSYNEQFF.

The J gene is TRBJ1-2, the V gene TRBV29-1; unclear D gene. The CDR3 has 12 residues. The V gene's germline CDR1 is SQVTM and CDR2 ANQGSEA. V lost 6 bases and J lost 3, with 11 bases in between. The CDR3: CSVRSGDYGYTF. The CDR3 DNA sequence: TGCAGCGTGCGAAGCGGAGACTATGGCTACACCTTC.

The chain is built from TRBV7-2 and TRBJ1-3, with 8 bases lining up with TRBD1. With 5 bases clipped from V and 6 bases from J, the junction kept 9 bases outside the gene matches. CDR3 size: 15 residues. The germline CDR1 and CDR2 sequences are SGHTA and FQGNSA. CDR3 sequence (DNA): TGTGCCAGCAGCACCAGGGGGCGTGGGTTAAACACCATATATTTT. This sequence encodes CASSTRGRGLNTIYF.

As for this clone: The sample contains more than one DNA sequence encoding this CDR3. This chain uses TRBV18 with TRBJ1-1; TRBD1 is a possible D gene (6 bases). The CDR3 runs 13 residues. CDR1 and CDR2 (germline): KGHSH, LQKENI. Deletions cut 3 bases from V and 1 base from J, with 6 bases between. The CDR3 sequence: CASSPGQNTEAFF. The DNA for the CDR3 is TGTGCCAGCTCACCGGGACAGAACACTGAAGCTTTCTTT.

This CDR3 reads CSVIKGGGAKTDTQYF. CDR3 DNA: TGCAGCGTCATAAAAGGCGGGGGGGCTAAAACGGATACGCAGTATTTT. The V and J genes are TRBV29-1 and TRBJ2-3; 9 bases map to TRBD2. Germline V gives CDR1 SQVTM, CDR2 ANQGSEA. The trim removed 6 bases at V and 6 bases at J, leaving 16 bases unmatched. The CDR3 extends over 16 amino acids.

This clone was counted a few times. The chain recombines TRBV30 with TRBJ1-1, with unresolved D. Germline V lookup: CDR1 GTSNPN, CDR2 SVGIG (reference sequence). Trimming shortened V by 1 base and J by 7 bases, and 10 bases separated the two germline ends. The CDR3 loop spans 12 amino acids. As DNA, the CDR3 is TGTGCCTGGAGTGGGACTGACGGTGAAGCTTTCTTT. Encoded protein: CAWSGTDGEAFF.

This clone was seen a few times. The V gene is TRBV27, the J gene TRBJ1-2; D is unclear. The CDR3 runs to 13 residues. The germline V gene has CDR1 MNHEY and CDR2 SMNVEV (reference sequence). V lost 3 bases, J lost 8 bases, and 13 bases lay in between. For the CDR3, the DNA is TGTGCCAGCAGTTTCCGTAGCCTATCAGGCTACACCTTC. It specifies CASSFRSLSGYTF.

The chain employs TRBV14 and TRBJ2-7, with no clear D. The CDR3 spans 14 residues. The V end lost 3 bases, the J end lost 2 bases, and 11 bases lay between the germline ends. Germline CDR1 reads SGHDN; CDR2 reads FVKESK. CDR3 amino acids: CASSHLVGAYEQYF. CDR3 nucleotides: TGTGCCAGCAGCCATCTAGTGGGTGCCTACGAGCAGTACTTC.

This chain connects TRBV11-3 to TRBJ2-2; D not certain. CDR3 length equals 16 residues. Germline assignment: CDR1 SGHNT and CDR2 YENEEA. V lost 5 bases and J lost 1, with 14 bases in between. CDR3 sequence: CASSRSDGKNTGELFF. CDR3 DNA sequence: TGTGCCAGCAGCAGATCGGACGGAAAGAACACCGGGGAGCTGTTTTTT.

The rearrangement joins TRBV7-2 to TRBJ2-3, with 7 bases aligning to TRBD2. Losses at the gene ends were 4 bases for V and 0 bases for J; bases not matched to a gene: 1. This CDR3 is built from 14 residues. Per germline, CDR1 SGHTA and CDR2 FQGNSA. The CDR3: CASSSSGSTDTQYF. The CDR3 DNA reads TGTGCCAGCAGCTCTAGCGGAAGCACAGATACGCAGTATTTT.

The rearrangement joins TRBV7-2 to TRBJ2-1; no clear D. Germline assignment: CDR1 SGHTA and CDR2 FQGNSA. The V and J ends lost 5 bases and 5 bases respectively, with 16 bases between them. The CDR3 length is 15 residues. The CDR3 DNA sequence: TGTGCCAGCAGCGCATACCGACCGTCCCACAATGAGCAGTTCTTC. Encoded protein: CASSAYRPSHNEQFF.